One and the same sample provided the 22 T cell receptor beta chains below, sequenced in a study of cytomegalovirus exposure and HLA in healthy donors. Primers for the PCR totalled 60 Vbeta and 13 Jbeta. The protocol was immunoSEQ multiplex PCR, while the TCRdb copy is restricted to in-frame clones and leaves out a portion. This table holds 90,000 to 110,000 clones, roughly two thirds found once. The sample taken for sequencing was PBMCs. These receptors were collected from a man aged 40-50 years in good health and CMV-seronegative.

The gene calls are TRBV19 and TRBJ1-1; 8 bases are a match to TRBD1. The CDR3 loop spans 15 amino acids. J lost 0 bases, V lost 5 bases, and 5 bases had no gene match. The germline gives CDR1 LNHDA, CDR2 SQIVND (reference sequence). CDR3 sequence: CASSQPDRVNTEAFF. CDR3 bases: TGTGCCAGTAGTCAACCGGACAGGGTGAACACTGAAGCTTTCTTT.

The rearrangement links TRBV5-1 to TRBJ2-3; 11 positions agree with TRBD2. Looked up from germline, CDR1 is SGHRS and CDR2 is YFSETQ. The CDR3 extends over 19 amino acids. The J segment lost 5 bases and the V segment lost 0 bases, leaving 14 bases of the junction unmatched. The chain's CDR3 is CASSLAVAGGPGRRDTQYF. The CDR3 DNA follows: TGCGCCAGCAGCTTGGCGGTAGCGGGGGGGCCGGGGAGAAGAGATACGCAGTATTTT.

The chain has TRBV29-1 and TRBJ2-1, with 12 bases fitting TRBD2. Germline values: CDR1 SQVTM, CDR2 ANQGSEA. The CDR3 runs to 12 residues. The junction had 2 bases not matched to a gene; V was cut back by 7 bases and J by 7 bases. The chain's CDR3 is CSAGLAGNEQFF. CDR3 sequence (DNA): TGCAGCGCTGGACTAGCGGGGAATGAGCAGTTCTTC.

This clone has more than one count but fewer than ten. The rearrangement joins TRBV5-4 to TRBJ2-1; possibly TRBD2 for D (6 bases). CDR3 length: 16 residues. Between the trimmed V and J ends, which lost 4 bases and 10 bases, there was a span of 24 bases. The germline V gene encodes CDR1 SGHNT and CDR2 YYREEE (reference sequence). CDR3 sequence (DNA): TGTGCCAGCAGCACGGGTGGCGGGGCCACCCACAGAGAGCAGTTCTTC. The encoded protein is CASSTGGGATHREQFF.

V usage is TRBV27 and J usage is TRBJ2-7; D is undetermined. The CDR3 is 13 amino acids. Germline lookup yields CDR1 MNHEY and CDR2 SMNVEV (reference sequence). With 1 base removed from V and 7 bases from J, the gap between germline ends came to 11 bases. CDR3 sequence (DNA): TGTGCCAGCAGTTTATGGTTCGAAACTGAGCAGTACTTC. Translating gives CASSLWFETEQYF.

In its sample, this clone was seen once. The chain employs TRBV27 and TRBJ1-5; possibly TRBD1 for D (5 bases). Trimming took 6 bases from V and 7 from J, leaving 19 bases between them. Germline V lookup: CDR1 MNHEY, CDR2 SMNVEV (reference sequence). CDR3 length: 15 residues. CDR3 bases: TGTGCCAGCAGCTACGATGCGGGGGAGGGACAGCCCCAGCATTTT. As protein: CASSYDAGEGQPQHF.

This clone has only a few counts. Other DNA sequences in this sample translate to the same CDR3. This chain connects TRBV7-2 to TRBJ1-5, with no clear D. The CDR3 is 13 residues long. Deletions cut 5 bases from V and 3 bases from J, with 8 bases between. Germline CDR1 SGHTA, CDR2 FQGNSA. The CDR3: CASSLGLNQPQHF. CDR3 DNA: TGTGCCAGCAGCCTCGGACTCAATCAGCCCCAGCATTTT.

This chain uses TRBV4-1 with TRBJ2-7; 9 bases are shared with TRBD2. Germline lookup yields CDR1 MGHRA and CDR2 YSYEKL. CDR3 length: 15 amino acids. The V segment lost 0 bases and the J segment 3 bases; nucleotides outside the gene matches: 3. The CDR3 DNA follows: TGCGCCAGCAGCCAAGACAGAGCGGGGGGCTACGAGCAGTACTTC. Amino acid sequence: CASSQDRAGGYEQYF.

This chain joins TRBV7-2 and TRBJ2-1, with 8 bases identical to TRBD2. The CDR3 is 15 residues long. V was clipped by 1 base and J by 5 bases; unmatched bases: 4. Germline V gives CDR1 SGHTA, CDR2 FQGNSA. The chain's CDR3 is CASSLELAVNNEQFF. DNA for the CDR3: TGTGCCAGCAGCTTAGAACTAGCGGTGAACAATGAGCAGTTCTTC.

The V and J genes are TRBV9 and TRBJ2-3, with D unresolved. The CDR3 covers 16 residues. Germline V lookup: CDR1 SGDLS, CDR2 YYNGEE. V was clipped by 0 bases and J by 2 bases, with 13 bases between them. The CDR3 coding sequence is TGTGCCAGCAGCGTAGGAGACGGCAGACTCACAGATACGCAGTATTTT. This codes for CASSVGDGRLTDTQYF.

The gene calls are TRBV7-9 and TRBJ2-1; TRBD1 matches 8 bases. The V and J ends lost 0 bases and 7 bases, in that order; junction bases with no gene match: 8. The CDR3 totals 16 residues. Per the germline V gene, CDR1 is SEHNR and CDR2 is FQNEAQ (reference sequence). CDR3 residues: CASSLADRVRGNEQFF. In DNA form, the CDR3 reads TGTGCCAGCAGCTTAGCGGACAGGGTCAGGGGTAATGAGCAGTTCTTC.

The rearrangement uses TRBV5-1 and TRBJ2-5; 8 positions agree with TRBD1. Looked up from germline, CDR1 is SGHRS and CDR2 is YFSETQ. Losses at the gene ends were 4 bases for V and 1 base for J; bases not matched to a gene: 3. The CDR3 spans 14 residues. CDR3 bases: TGCGCCAGCAGCAATCAGGGGGCCCAAGAGACCCAGTACTTC. It codes for CASSNQGAQETQYF.

The V gene is TRBV10-3, the J gene TRBJ2-7, with TRBD1 matching over 9 bases. V lost 3 bases, J lost 5 bases, and 8 bases stayed unmatched. There are 15 residues in the CDR3. Germline CDR1 and CDR2: ENHRY and SYGVKD. The CDR3 is CAISDPGTGSHEQYF. CDR3 coding DNA: TGTGCCATCAGTGATCCCGGGACAGGGAGCCACGAGCAGTACTTC.

Regarding this clone: An end of the junction differs from the germline gene, which may be a read error. The chain couples TRBV7-7 to TRBJ2-1; maybe TRBD1 (7 bases). There are 17 residues in the CDR3. Germline V lookup: CDR1 SSHAT, CDR2 FNYEAQ (reference sequence). CDR3 loop: CASSLQGGLSSGNEQFF. For the CDR3, the DNA is TGTGCTAGCAGTCTCCAGGGGGGATTGAGTAGTGGCAATGAGCAGTTCTTC.

The rearrangement uses TRBV19 and TRBJ2-3, with no clear D. CDR1 and CDR2 from the germline V gene are LNHDA and SQIVND (reference sequence). The CDR3 has 15 residues. V lost 3 bases and J lost 5, with 15 bases in between. The CDR3 here is CASSIGPEVGDTQYF. CDR3 bases: TGTGCCAGTAGTATTGGCCCCGAGGTGGGAGATACGCAGTATTTT.

This chain uses TRBV27 with TRBJ2-7, with 10 bases fitting TRBD1. V was pared by 5 bases and J by 0 bases, with 4 bases of the junction left unmatched. This CDR3 region has 15 residues. The germline gives CDR1 MNHEY, CDR2 SMNVEV (reference sequence). CDR3 DNA sequence: TGTGCCAGCAGTACGACAGGGGGCCTCTCCTACGAGCAGTACTTC. This sequence encodes CASSTTGGLSYEQYF.

This chain connects TRBV19 to TRBJ1-1; D unclear. Germline lookup yields CDR1 LNHDA and CDR2 SQIVND (reference sequence). The CDR3 is 10 amino acids. V lost 8 bases and J lost 8, with 9 bases in between. CDR3 residues: CASLGKEAFF. The CDR3 region has the DNA TGTGCCAGTCTGGGCAAGGAAGCTTTCTTT.

The rearrangement uses TRBV6-5 and TRBJ2-3; TRBD2 matches 7 bases. Germline trimming cut 5 bases from V and 0 bases from J; bases unmatched to any gene: 5. Per germline, CDR1 MNHEY and CDR2 SVGAGI. The CDR3 has 15 residues. CDR3 sequence reads: CASSRAGTSTDTQYF. For the CDR3, the DNA is TGTGCCAGCAGTCGAGCGGGAACTAGCACAGATACGCAGTATTTT.

The chain employs TRBV18 and TRBJ1-1; a possible D gene is TRBD1 (6 bases). CDR1 and CDR2 (germline): KGHSH, LQKENI. The CDR3 contains 15 residues. Trimming took 3 bases from V and 5 from J, leaving 16 bases between them. This chain's CDR3 is CASSPVLGRGTEAFF. The CDR3 DNA follows: TGTGCCAGCTCACCGGTTTTGGGCAGGGGTACTGAAGCTTTCTTT.

The chain couples TRBV6-5 to TRBJ1-1; 10 bases are shared with TRBD1. Germline CDR1 MNHEY, CDR2 SVGAGI. Trimming cost V 7 bases and J 8 bases; bases outside gene matches: 4. The CDR3 is 12 residues long. CDR3 protein: CASIPGQGEAFF. CDR3 in DNA: TGTGCCAGCATCCCGGGACAGGGGGAAGCTTTCTTT.

In this sample, this clone turned up once. The rearrangement uses TRBV4-1 and TRBJ2-5; 8 nucleotides agree with TRBD1. This CDR3 spans 15 amino acids. Trimming at V came to 4 bases and at J to 4 bases, leaving 8 bases not matched to a gene. The germline gives CDR1 MGHRA, CDR2 YSYEKL. The CDR3 reads CASSLPGQGGETQYF. As DNA, the CDR3 is TGCGCCAGCAGCCTACCCGGACAGGGCGGAGAGACCCAGTACTTC.

In its sample, this clone was seen a few times. The chain joins TRBV5-6 to TRBJ2-5; the match to TRBD2 covers 12 bases. The CDR3 has 19 amino acids. Germline lookup yields CDR1 SGHDT and CDR2 YYEEEE. The J segment lost 5 bases and the V segment lost 1 base, leaving 15 bases of the junction unmatched. The CDR3 DNA sequence: TGTGCCAGCAGCTTGAGACTAGCGGGGGCTCCTCGGGGTGATGAGACCCAGTACTTC. Its protein product is CASSLRLAGAPRGDETQYF.